The sequence of this T cell receptor (beta chain) was determined in a study of early T cells in non-severe SARS-CoV-2 infection listed by TCRdb under 2021. Background on the whole study: TCR sequencing used bulk RNA from unsorted whole blood, so alpha and beta chains could not be paired. Summary of the overall study and its limitations: VDJdb matching was skewed toward anti-spike CD8 responses and likely underestimated virus-specific expansions, missing private and CD4 specificities.

To prepare the library, 5' RACE was applied. The sample was run on a NextSeq 500. The TCR library protocol attached unique molecular identifiers to individual cDNA molecules to correct for sequencing error and PCR bias. Both TCR alpha and beta chains were sequenced, and tight co-correlation was observed between alpha and beta sequence abundances in each sample. Regarding the original processing steps: Decombinator V4 was used to perform V gene, J gene and CDR3 annotation of TCR sequences. Expanded TCRs were defined as changing significantly between any two time points under a Poisson model with p below 0.0001. TCR abundances were normalised to the total number of TCRs sequenced in each sample and reported as counts per million. MAIT TCRs were defined by TRAV1-2 paired with TRAJ12, TRAJ20 or TRAJ33, and iNKT TCRs by TRAV10 paired with TRAJ18. A search of VDJdb, accessed on 1 November 2021, was run for TCRs annotated to CMV, EBV and SARS-CoV-2, with TCRs annotated for multiple antigens excluded. TCRdb redid the processing of the public reads, applying fastp at Q25 and MiXCR, and retained in-frame beta chains. Rows are unified per CDR3 protein, each entry keeping the most common DNA and genes. The V and J calls were not made by the authors but by TCRdb's processing. A total of tens of thousands of distinct CDR3 sequences appear in this sample, less than 30% of them only once. Just over 4.5% of the sample belongs to the ten largest clones.

This clonotype was seen a handful of times. Its antigen is unknown. No per-base quality is available; no much larger clone lies one base away. A case-control design nested within a healthcare worker cohort in London, UK, was used, with weekly nasopharyngeal swab PCR tests and blood sampling performed. Healthcare workers were recruited between 23 and 31 March 2020, during the week of the UK lockdown, and were followed weekly for up to roughly 16 weeks. Clipping removes 6 bases from V and 3 bases from J, with 9 as the unmatched junction base count. The CDR1 and CDR2 encoded by the germline V gene are SGHRS and YFSETQ. From the cysteine up to the phenylalanine, the CDR3 has a length of 15 residues. The read is trimmed to its CDR3 DNA, 45 bases read in frame from base 1.

The source material was whole blood, sampled at baseline. The receptor was isolated from an adult who was a healthcare worker with PCR-confirmed SARS-CoV-2 infection or an uninfected control (not recorded which). The sequence joins TRBV5-1 to TRBJ2-3, with TRBD1 matching 8 junction bases. The CDR3 sequence is CASMRTGTGTDTQYF. The sequenced DNA: TGCGCCAGCATGCGGACAGGGACTGGGACAGATACGCAGTATTTT.